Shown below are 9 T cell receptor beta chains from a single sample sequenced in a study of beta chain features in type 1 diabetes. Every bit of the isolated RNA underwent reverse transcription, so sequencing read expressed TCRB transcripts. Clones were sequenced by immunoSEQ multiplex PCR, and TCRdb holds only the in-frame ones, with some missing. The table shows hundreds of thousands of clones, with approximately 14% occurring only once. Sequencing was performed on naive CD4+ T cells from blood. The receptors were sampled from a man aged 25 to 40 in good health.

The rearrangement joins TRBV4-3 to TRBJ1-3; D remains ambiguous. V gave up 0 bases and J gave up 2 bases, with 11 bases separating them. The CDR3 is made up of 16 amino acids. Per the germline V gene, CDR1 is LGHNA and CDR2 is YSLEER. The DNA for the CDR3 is TGCGCCAGCAGCCAAGATACGCCTAGCGCTGGAAACACCATATATTTT. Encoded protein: CASSQDTPSAGNTIYF.

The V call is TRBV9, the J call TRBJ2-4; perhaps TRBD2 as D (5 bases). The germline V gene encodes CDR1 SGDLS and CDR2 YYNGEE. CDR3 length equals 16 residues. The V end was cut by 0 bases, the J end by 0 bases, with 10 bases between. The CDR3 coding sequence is TGTGCCAGCAGCGTAGATCCCGGGATAGCCAAAAACATTCAGTACTTC. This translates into CASSVDPGIAKNIQYF.

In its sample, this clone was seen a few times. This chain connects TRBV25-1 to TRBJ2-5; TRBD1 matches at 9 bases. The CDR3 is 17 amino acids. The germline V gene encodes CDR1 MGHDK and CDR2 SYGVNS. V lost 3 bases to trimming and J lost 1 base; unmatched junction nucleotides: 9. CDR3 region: CASSEIQGAYSQETQYF. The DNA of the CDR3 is TGTGCCAGCAGTGAGATACAGGGGGCGTATAGCCAAGAGACCCAGTACTTC.

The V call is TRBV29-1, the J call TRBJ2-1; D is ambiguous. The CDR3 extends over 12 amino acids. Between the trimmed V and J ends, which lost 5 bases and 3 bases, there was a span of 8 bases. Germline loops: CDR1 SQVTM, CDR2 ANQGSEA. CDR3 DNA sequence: TGCAGCGTTCTCCATAACTACAATGAGCAGTTCTTC. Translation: CSVLHNYNEQFF.

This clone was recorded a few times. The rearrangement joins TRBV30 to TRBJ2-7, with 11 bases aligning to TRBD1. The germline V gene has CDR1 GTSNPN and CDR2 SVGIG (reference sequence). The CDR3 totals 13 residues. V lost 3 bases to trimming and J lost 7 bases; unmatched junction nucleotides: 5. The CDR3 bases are TGTGCCTGGAGCCCCGGGACAGGGGGAGAGCAGTACGTC. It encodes CAWSPGTGGEQYV.

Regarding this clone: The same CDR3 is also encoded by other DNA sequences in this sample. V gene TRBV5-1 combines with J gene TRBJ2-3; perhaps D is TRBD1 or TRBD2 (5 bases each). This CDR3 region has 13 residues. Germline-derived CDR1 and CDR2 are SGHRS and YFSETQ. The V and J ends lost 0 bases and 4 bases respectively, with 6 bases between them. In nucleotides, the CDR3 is TGCGCCAGCAGCTTGGTGGGGGCAGATACGCAGTATTTT. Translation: CASSLVGADTQYF.

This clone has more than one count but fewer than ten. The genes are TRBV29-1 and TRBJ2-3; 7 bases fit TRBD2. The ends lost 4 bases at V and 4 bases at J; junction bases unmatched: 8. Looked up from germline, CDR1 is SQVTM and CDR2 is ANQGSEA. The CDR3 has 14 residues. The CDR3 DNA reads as TGCAGCGTTGGAGGCGGGAGAGATGCAGATACGCAGTATTTT. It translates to CSVGGGRDADTQYF.

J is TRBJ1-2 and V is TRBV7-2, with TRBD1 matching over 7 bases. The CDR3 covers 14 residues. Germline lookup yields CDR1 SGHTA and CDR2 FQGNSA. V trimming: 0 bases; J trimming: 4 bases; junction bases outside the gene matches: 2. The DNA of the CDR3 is TGTGCCAGCAGCTTAGCGGGACAGAGCTATGGCTACACCTTC. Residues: CASSLAGQSYGYTF.

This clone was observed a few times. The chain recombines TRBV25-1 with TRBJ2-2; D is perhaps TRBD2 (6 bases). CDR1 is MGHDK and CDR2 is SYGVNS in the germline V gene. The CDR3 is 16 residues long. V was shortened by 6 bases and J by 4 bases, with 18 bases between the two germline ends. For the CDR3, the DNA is TGTGCCAGCAGCGCTTACGGAGGGCCGGGCACCGGGGAGCTGTTTTTT. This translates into CASSAYGGPGTGELFF.